This T cell receptor beta chain derives from a study of blood T cell repertoires in COVID-19. Study details: Sites across the United States, Italy and Spain contributed samples from acute and convalescent COVID-19. The cDNA or gDNA used as material had been derived from T cells, B-cell-depleted T cells, or PBMCs.

Authors' methods: Reference gene primer amplification yielded estimated nucleated cell counts. Data came from immunoSEQ multiplex PCR; TCRdb stores just in-frame clones and leaves some out. The V and J calls and clone size are taken from that table; D and trimming were inferred from the DNA. The sample carries under 150,000 clones, roughly 80% recorded once. This CDR3 contains 15 residues. With 5 bases clipped from V and 4 bases from J, the junction kept 9 bases outside the gene matches. Germline V gives CDR1 SEHNR, CDR2 FQNEAQ (reference sequence). J is TRBJ2-7 and V is TRBV7-9; 9 bases map to TRBD1. This TCR was recovered from a woman in her forties or fifties with active or convalescent COVID-19. The sample was peripheral blood. The CDR3 here is CASSREQGAVYEQYF. The CDR3 DNA is TGTGCCAGCAGCCGGGAACAGGGGGCGGTTTACGAGCAGTACTTC.